These T cell receptor beta chains were read from a single sample in a study of regulatory T cells in long-lasting Graves disease. Each CDR3 protein is one row after TCRdb ran MiXCR on the multiplex PCR reads. The sample consists of 300,000 to 350,000 distinct CDR3 sequences, about 20% of them appearing once. The specimen comprised peripheral blood mononuclear cells (PBMCs), sampled when the disease was refractory, from a patient treated with antithyroid drugs. These receptors were obtained from a female donor with Graves disease. CDR3s include the opening cysteine and the closing phenylalanine or tryptophan. The order of the fields is J gene, clone size, V gene, D gene, CDR3 DNA, CDR3 protein. A D gene is named only where the DNA matches it firmly. Some rows have no size entry. The others give once, few or many, or a class for an expanded clone.

TRBJ1-6 . TRBV4-1 . TGCGCCAGCAGCCAAGGGGGGGCAAAGAGCTCCTATAATTCACCCCTCCACTTT CASSQGGAKSSYNSPLHF
TRBJ1-2 many TRBV11-2 TRBD1 TGTGCCAGCAGCTTAGGCTATAAGGGACAGGGGCATTATGGCTACACCTTC CASSLGYKGQGHYGYTF
TRBJ1-2 many TRBV28 . TGTGCCAGCAGTCAACCGGACCGTAACTATGGCTACACCTTC CASSQPDRNYGYTF
TRBJ2-1 few TRBV11-3 . TGTGCCAGCAGCTTAGCCGGGACCCACTCCTACAATGAGCAGTTCTTC CASSLAGTHSYNEQFF
TRBJ2-7 many TRBV20-1 TRBD2 TGCAGTGCTAGAGGTGGACTAGCGGGGGAGCTACGCTACGAGCAGTACTTC CSARGGLAGELRYEQYF
TRBJ2-7 . TRBV5-1 TRBD1 TGCGCCAGCAGCGGCGGACAGGGCAACTACGAGCAGTACTTC CASSGGQGNYEQYF
TRBJ2-7 . TRBV11-2 . TGTGCCAGCAGCTTAAATCCCGGGAGCTCCTACGAGCAGTACTTC CASSLNPGSSYEQYF
TRBJ1-1 many TRBV28 TRBD1 TGTGCCAGCAGTTTTTCCGGACAGGGGTACACTGAAGCTTTCTTT CASSFSGQGYTEAFF
TRBJ2-7 few TRBV5-4 TRBD2 TGTGCCAGCAGCTTAGGACTAGTAGGCGAGCAGTACTTC CASSLGLVGEQYF
TRBJ2-5 few TRBV20-1 TRBD2 TGCAGTGCGTCGATGGGACTAGCGGGAATTTTTGCAGAGACCCAGTACTTC CSASMGLAGIFAETQYF
TRBJ2-7 few TRBV6-1 TRBD2 TGTGCCAGCACCCCGGGACTAGCGGGAGTTCGCGAGCAGTACTTC CASTPGLAGVREQYF
TRBJ1-2 . TRBV6-5 . TGTGCCAGCAGTTACTTGGACAAGGCTGGCTACACCTTC CASSYLDKAGYTF
TRBJ1-2 . TRBV3-1 TRBD1 TGTGCCAGCAGCCAAGATTACGGGACAGGGGAACGGGGCTACACCTTC CASSQDYGTGERGYTF
TRBJ1-5 few TRBV4-1 TRBD1 TGCGCCAGCAGCCATATCGGGACAGGGCGAAATCAGCCCCAGCATTTT CASSHIGTGRNQPQHF
TRBJ1-1 few TRBV11-2 . TGTGCCAGCAGCTTATGGGCCAATGAAGCTTTCTTT CASSLWANEAFF
TRBJ1-6 many TRBV7-9 . TGTGCCAGCAGTTTTGAACAGGGCAATTCACCCCTCCACTTT CASSFEQGNSPLHF
TRBJ1-2 many TRBV20-1 TRBD1 TGCAGTGCCGAACTTCACCCTGGACAGGTTGGCTATGGCTACACCTTC CSAELHPGQVGYGYTF
TRBJ1-1 . TRBV29-1 . TGCAGCGTGCAGGGGTTAGCGGGGAACACTGAAGCTTTCTTT CSVQGLAGNTEAFF
TRBJ2-3 few TRBV2 TRBD1 TGTGCCAGCGGCCTGGGACAGGGTCGTTATGATACGCAGTATTTT CASGLGQGRYDTQYF
TRBJ1-6 many TRBV3-1 TRBD1 TGTGCCAGCAGCCAAGGACAGGGTTCACCCCTCCACTTT CASSQGQGSPLHF
TRBJ1-5 many TRBV7-8 . TGTGCCAGCAGCTTGGACCGGGACATCAAGTACCAGCCCCAGCATTTT CASSLDRDIKYQPQHF
TRBJ2-7 many TRBV3-1 . TGTGCCAGCAGCCTAACCCCCAAGTGGGGCTACGAGCAGTACTTC CASSLTPKWGYEQYF
TRBJ2-5 many TRBV6-8 . TGTGCCAGCAGTCATCGGACCCCCTCCTTGGAGACCCAGTACTTC CASSHRTPSLETQYF
TRBJ2-5 few TRBV18 . TGTGCCAGCTCACCATACACAGGGCAGGGAGAGACCCAGTACTTC CASSPYTGQGETQYF
TRBJ1-5 many TRBV7-9 . TGTGCCAGCAGCTTAGGTGGGGGGAATCAGCCCCAGCATTTT CASSLGGGNQPQHF
TRBJ2-1 . TRBV28 . TGTGCCAGCCTCCGGACCGCTTACAATGAGCAGTTCTTC CASLRTAYNEQFF
TRBJ1-5 many TRBV28 . TGTGCCAGCAGTTCCCGACCACGTCGGTCAGTTTATAGCAATCAGCCCCAGCATTTT CASSSRPRRSVYSNQPQHF
TRBJ2-7 . TRBV12-3/TRBV12-4 TRBD1 TGTGCCAGCAGGCGACAGGGGGCTAACGAGCAGTACTTC CASRRQGANEQYF
TRBJ2-5 . TRBV24-1 . TGTGCCACCAATGACCCTGAACAGTTCAAAGAGACCCAGTACTTC CATNDPEQFKETQYF
TRBJ1-5 . TRBV29-1 TRBD1 TGCAGCGTGCAGACAGGGGGAAATCAGCCCCAGCATTTT CSVQTGGNQPQHF